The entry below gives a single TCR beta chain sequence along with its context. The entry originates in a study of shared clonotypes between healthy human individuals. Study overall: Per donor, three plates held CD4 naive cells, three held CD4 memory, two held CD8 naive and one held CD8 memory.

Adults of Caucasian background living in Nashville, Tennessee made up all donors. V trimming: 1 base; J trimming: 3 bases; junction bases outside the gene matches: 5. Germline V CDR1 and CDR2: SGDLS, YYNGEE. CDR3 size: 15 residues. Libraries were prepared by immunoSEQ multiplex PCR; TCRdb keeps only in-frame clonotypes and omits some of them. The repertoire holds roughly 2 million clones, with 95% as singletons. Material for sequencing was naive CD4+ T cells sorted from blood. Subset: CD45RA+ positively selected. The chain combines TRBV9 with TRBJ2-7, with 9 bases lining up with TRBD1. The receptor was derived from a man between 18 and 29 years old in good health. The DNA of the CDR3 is TGTGCCAGCAGCGTAACGGGACAGGGTGGCTACGAGCAGTACTTC. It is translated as CASSVTGQGGYEQYF.